This TCR beta chain originates from a study of control samples from healthy donors and cancer patients. The CDR3 has 16 residues. Germline V lookup: CDR1 SGDLS, CDR2 YYNGEE. The trim removed 5 bases at V and 7 bases at J, leaving 15 bases unmatched. Using immunoSEQ multiplex PCR, the repertoire was profiled, and TCRdb retains in-frame clones only, with some absent. The repertoire has around 100,000 clones, about nine tenths of them found once; the top ten carry approximately 3%. Sequencing was carried out using blood. This rearrangement joins TRBV9 to TRBJ1-2; TRBD1 aligns across 9 bases. This receptor was identified in a human donor in good health. The donor label of this sample is uncertain. CDR3 residues: CASSGVGQGFYGGYTF. The CDR3 nucleotides read TGTGCCAGCAGTGGAGTGGGACAGGGTTTTTATGGTGGCTACACCTTC.